The 24 T cell receptor beta chains below come from one sample, sequenced in a study of T cells in Graves' hyperthyroidism and ophthalmopathy. TCR beta CDR3 region amplification was performed from RNA transcripts. A set of HTBI primers served as the primers for a first-round RT-PCR of the TCR CDR3. In TCRdb, the multiplex PCR reads were re-called with MiXCR into one record per CDR3 protein. The profile covers a few hundred thousand distinct CDR3 sequences, with roughly 15% appearing a single time and 13% taken by the ten largest. Sequences were obtained from blood. The origin of the receptors is a woman in her thirties or forties with Graves' hyperthyroidism that later progressed to Graves' ophthalmopathy.

This clonotype was detected many times. The V and J genes are TRBV6-5 and TRBJ2-7, with 8 bases matching TRBD1. The germline CDR1 and CDR2 sequences are MNHEY and SVGAGI. The V gene end was trimmed by 0 bases and the J gene end by 2 bases; junction bases not matched to a gene: 3. The CDR3 runs to 15 residues. The CDR3 reads CASSYSDRGPYEQYF. The CDR3 coding sequence is TGTGCCAGCAGTTACTCCGACAGGGGACCCTACGAGCAGTACTTC.

In the case of this clonotype: Without the conserved terminal phenylalanine or tryptophan, this CDR3 likely stems from a read error. The chain carries TRBV2 and TRBJ2-7; 7 positions agree with TRBD2. Germline CDR1 is SNHLY and CDR2 is FYNNEI. The CDR3 is made up of 13 amino acids. CDR3 sequence reads: CAGRAGRNYEQYS. The CDR3 DNA sequence: TGTGCAGGAAGAGCGGGGCGTAACTACGAGCAGTACTCC.

The rearrangement links TRBV9 to TRBJ1-3; D unclear. CDR1 and CDR2 from the germline V gene are SGDLS and YYNGEE. V was cut by 1 base and J by 0 bases, with 2 bases left in between. This CDR3 region has 13 residues. The CDR3 reads CASSVPSGNTIYF. CDR3 DNA: TGTGCCAGCAGCGTACCCTCTGGAAACACCATATATTTT.

Concerning this clonotype itself: This clone may be a read error of a much larger clone one base away. V gene TRBV3-1 combines with J gene TRBJ2-1; D is unclear. Germline CDR1 reads LGHDT; CDR2 reads YNNKEL (reference sequence). The CDR3 has 13 residues. V lost 0 bases and J lost 12, with 12 bases in between. CDR3 loop: CASSQDLRGAQFF. CDR3 sequence (DNA): TGTGCCAGCAGCCAAGATCTTCGCGGTGCGCAGTTCTTC.

This clonotype has ten or more counts. This chain joins TRBV7-9 and TRBJ2-5; D possibly corresponds to TRBD1 (6 bases). The germline CDR1 and CDR2 sequences are SEHNR and FQNEAQ (reference sequence). This CDR3 is built from 14 residues. V dropped 4 bases and J dropped 1 base, with 10 bases sitting between them. CDR3 DNA sequence: TGTGCCAGCAGCTCGTCGGACAGCCAAGAGACCCAGTACTTC. It is translated as CASSSSDSQETQYF.

In its sample, this clonotype was seen many times. This chain connects TRBV7-9 to TRBJ2-1, with D uncertain. V was shortened by 1 base and J by 2 bases, with 12 bases between the two germline ends. The CDR3 spans 16 residues. Germline assignment: CDR1 SEHNR and CDR2 FQNEAQ (reference sequence). Here the CDR3 reads CASSLGLLGPYNEQFF. Written as DNA, the CDR3 is TGTGCCAGCAGCTTAGGTTTGTTAGGCCCCTACAATGAGCAGTTCTTC.

The chain is built from TRBV10-1 and TRBJ2-6, with D tentatively TRBD1 (5 bases). The V gene's germline CDR1 is WNHNN and CDR2 SYGVQD (reference sequence). The CDR3 has 16 residues. V was shortened by 3 bases and J by 1 base, with 10 bases between the two germline ends. The CDR3 is CASSEGEESGANVLTF. For the CDR3, the DNA is TGCGCCAGCAGTGAAGGGGAAGAATCTGGGGCCAACGTCCTGACTTTC.

The CDR3 DNA is TGTGCCAGCAGCTTGGACAATCAGCCCCAGCATTTT. Translation gives CASSLDNQPQHF. The rearrangement links TRBV5-4 to TRBJ1-5, with D hard to call. The CDR3 runs to 12 residues. CDR1 is SGHNT and CDR2 is YYREEE in the germline V gene (reference sequence). V lost 0 bases and J lost 3, with 1 base in between.

At least ten counts were recorded for this clonotype. The CDR3 nucleotides read TGTGCCAGCAGTTTTTCCGGGTACACCGGGGAGCTGTTTTTT. This encodes CASSFSGYTGELFF. This chain joins TRBV28 and TRBJ2-2, with no clear D. V lost 3 bases to trimming and J lost 3 bases, with 8 bases between them. The CDR3 spans 14 residues. Germline V gene data show CDR1 as MDHEN and CDR2 as SYDVKM. Filled out from reference TRBV28 and TRBJ2-2, the complete variable domain reads DVKVTQSSRYLVKRTGEKVFLECVQDMDHENMFWYRQDPGLGLRLIYFSYDVKMKEKGDIPEGYSVSREKKERFSLILESASTNQTSMYLCASSFSGYTGELFFGEGSRLTVL.

Many counts were recorded for this clonotype. J is TRBJ1-4 and V is TRBV28; D unresolved. V was clipped by 6 bases and J by 0 bases, with 14 bases between them. Germline lookup yields CDR1 MDHEN and CDR2 SYDVKM. The CDR3 extends over 16 amino acids. The CDR3 spells CASSSSAAPTNEKLFF. The CDR3 DNA sequence: TGTGCCAGCAGCTCTTCGGCAGCCCCAACTAATGAAAAACTGTTTTTT.

This clonotype was seen many times. In DNA form, the CDR3 reads TGTGCCAGCAGCTTAAAGAGCAGGGGAGGGAACAATGAGCAGTTCTTC. It translates to CASSLKSRGGNNEQFF. The V and J genes are TRBV7-2 and TRBJ2-1, with TRBD2 as a possible D gene (7 bases). Deletions cut 2 bases from V and 5 bases from J, with 16 bases between. The CDR3 length is 16 residues. Germline CDR1 is SGHTA and CDR2 is FQGNSA.

Ten or more counts support this clonotype. The V and J genes are TRBV11-2 and TRBJ2-7; a weak D match, TRBD1 (5 bases). V lost 5 bases and J 3 bases, leaving 14 bases between the germline ends. CDR3 length equals 14 residues. Per germline, CDR1 SGHAT and CDR2 FQNNGV. The CDR3 region is CASSKLTELYEQYF. CDR3 nucleotide sequence: TGTGCCAGCAGCAAACTGACAGAACTCTACGAGCAGTACTTC.

This clonotype was observed many times. The CDR3 protein is CASSQTINYGYTF. CDR3 coding DNA: TGTGCCAGCAGCCAAACCATTAACTATGGCTACACCTTC. The chain links TRBV7-2 to TRBJ1-2; D unclear. V lost 5 bases and J lost 1, with 8 bases in between. Per germline, CDR1 SGHTA and CDR2 FQGNSA. The CDR3 length is 13 residues.

There are many counts of this clonotype. The CDR3 sequence is CAWSQTAARGYNEQFF. The CDR3 DNA sequence: TGTGCCTGGAGTCAGACCGCGGCGCGAGGCTACAATGAGCAGTTCTTC. This chain uses TRBV30 with TRBJ2-1; D unresolved. The germline V and J ends were trimmed by 2 bases and 3 bases, with 17 bases remaining between them. CDR1 and CDR2 from the germline V gene are GTSNPN and SVGIG (reference sequence). The CDR3 runs to 16 residues.

A few counts support this clonotype. The DNA of the CDR3 is TGCGCCAGCAGCCAAGGCTTTTTGAGTAGGGGCACAGATACGCAGTATTTT. This gives the protein CASSQGFLSRGTDTQYF. The rearrangement uses TRBV4-1 and TRBJ2-3; D is ambiguous. Trimming cost V 1 base and J 1 base, with 15 bases left between them. CDR1 is MGHRA and CDR2 is YSYEKL in the germline V gene. This CDR3 is built from 17 residues.

At least ten counts were recorded for this clonotype. The chain uses TRBV24-1 and TRBJ2-7; 11 bases align to TRBD2. The CDR3 extends over 16 amino acids. Trimming removed 1 base from V and 3 bases from J; junction bases left unmatched: 4. Germline-derived CDR1 and CDR2 are KGHDR and SFDVKD. CDR3 protein: CATSDFGTSGSYEQYF. In DNA form, the CDR3 reads TGTGCCACCAGTGATTTTGGTACTAGCGGGAGCTACGAGCAGTACTTC.

In the case of this clonotype: Given a much more abundant clone one base away, this may be a read error. The genes are TRBV4-1 and TRBJ2-1; TRBD2 matches at 8 bases. J gave up 8 bases and V 4 bases, and 19 bases lay outside the gene matches. From germline, CDR1 is MGHRA and CDR2 YSYEKL. This CDR3 has 18 amino acids. In DNA, the CDR3 is TGCGCCAGCAGCCGGTCCCATAGCGGGAACCAACGATGGTATGAGCAGTTCTTC. Translation: CASSRSHSGNQRWYEQFF.

This rearrangement joins TRBV6-1 to TRBJ2-3; no firm D call. The CDR3 totals 15 residues. Trimming took 0 bases from V and 4 from J, leaving 11 bases between them. CDR1 is MNHNS, CDR2 SASEGT, per germline. DNA for the CDR3: TGTGCCAGCAGTGAAGCCCTAGGAACCGCAGATACGCAGTATTTT. Protein product: CASSEALGTADTQYF.

Many counts were recorded for this clonotype. This sequence joins TRBV28 and TRBJ2-7, with D uncertain. CDR1 MDHEN and CDR2 SYDVKM come from the germline V gene. This CDR3 is 12 amino acids long. Trimming cost V 7 bases and J 3 bases, with 10 bases left between them. The CDR3 bases are TGTGCCAGCATGAGTTTAGGCTACGAGCAGTACTTC. Its translation: CASMSLGYEQYF.

This clonotype has a count of ten or more. V and J are TRBV20-1 and TRBJ2-5; 8 bases are a match to TRBD2. The CDR3 totals 12 residues. V was pared by 7 bases and J by 4 bases, with 5 bases of the junction left unmatched. Germline values: CDR1 DFQATT, CDR2 SNEGSKA (reference sequence). The CDR3 DNA sequence: TGCAGTGAAGCGGGAGTGGGAGAGACCCAGTACTTC. Residues: CSEAGVGETQYF.

In its sample, this clonotype was seen a few times. The chain carries TRBV6-2 or TRBV6-3 and TRBJ2-2, with a tentative D call TRBD2 (5 bases). The CDR3 is made up of 16 amino acids. Germline V gene lookup returns CDR1 MNHEY and CDR2 SVGEGT. V dropped 6 bases and J dropped 5 bases, with 19 bases sitting between them. Here the CDR3 DNA reads TGTGCCAGCAGAGGACCCGGGGTGGTGAGAACCGGGGAGCTGTTTTTT. Protein: CASRGPGVVRTGELFF.

V usage is TRBV20-1 and J usage is TRBJ2-7, with a weak D call TRBD1 (6 bases). Germline V gene sequence: CDR1 DFQATT, CDR2 SNEGSKA (reference sequence). Trimming left V 5 bases short and J 4 bases short, with 15 bases between. This CDR3 is 13 amino acids long. This CDR3 reads CSAYSGQGYEQYF. The CDR3 DNA reads as TGCAGTGCTTATTCAGGGCAGGGGTACGAGCAGTACTTC.

This clonotype was observed at least ten times. V gene TRBV27 combines with J gene TRBJ2-7; 9 bases align to TRBD1. The V segment lost 6 bases and the J segment 7 bases; nucleotides outside the gene matches: 13. In germline, CDR1 is MNHEY, CDR2 SMNVEV (reference sequence). The length of the CDR3 is 15 residues. The CDR3 loop is CASSWGVGDREEQYF. CDR3 coding DNA: TGTGCCAGCAGCTGGGGGGTAGGGGACAGGGAAGAGCAGTACTTC.

This clonotype has only a few counts. A much larger clone sits a single nucleotide away, making a read error possible. CDR3 region: CAGSKRPGQGTQYF. CDR3 nucleotide sequence: TGTGCCGGCAGCAAGCGGCCCGGTCAGGGAACGCAGTATTTT. V is TRBV11-2 and J is TRBJ2-3, with D perhaps TRBD1 or TRBD2 (5 bases each). CDR1 and CDR2 (germline): SGHAT, FQNNGV. The CDR3 has 14 amino acids.